This TCR beta chain was documented in a study of cytomegalovirus exposure and HLA in healthy donors. Study-wide points: Researchers catalogued around 150 TCR beta chains as cytomegalovirus-associated. Using the classifier, cytomegalovirus status was reportedly diagnosed with high specificity and sensitivity. Reportedly, fewer N-insertions than the approximately 700-donor mean appeared in an Asian-associated ancestry cluster in a later analysis.

PCR involved 60 Vbeta and 13 Jbeta primers. Sequencing was performed with immunoSEQ multiplex PCR; in TCRdb, only in-frame clones are kept and a portion is missing. The repertoire holds about 120,000 clones, 75% to 90% seen once, with 0.2% to 0.25% in the top ten. The germline CDR1 and CDR2 sequences are DFQATT and SNEGSKA (reference sequence). The CDR3 length is 10 residues. With 3 bases removed from V and 10 bases from J, the gap between germline ends came to 9 bases. About this clone: Its antigen is not identified.

The specimen sequenced was PBMCs. The chain uses TRBV20-1 and TRBJ1-2; D not resolved. The receptor was isolated from a man aged 50 to 60 in good health and CMV-seronegative. This CDR3 reads CSASNPVYTF. DNA for the CDR3: TGCAGTGCTAGTAATCCAGTCTACACCTTC.